The clone carrying this T cell receptor (beta chain) appeared many times. From germline, CDR1 is DFQATT and CDR2 SNEGSKA (reference sequence). Unmatched junction bases numbered 8, after V lost 7 bases and J lost 0 bases. CDR3 length: 14 residues. Thyroid ultrasound and orbital computed tomography, with clinical symptoms and serum thyroxine and TRAb, informed diagnoses. The data derive from a study of T cells in Graves' hyperthyroidism and ophthalmopathy. TCR beta CDR3 regions were amplified from RNA transcripts. The TCR CDR3 first-round RT-PCR relied on the HTBI primer set. TCRdb recomputed calls from the multiplex PCR reads with MiXCR, one row per CDR3 protein. The data show roughly 660,000 distinct CDR3 sequences, around a sixth seen once.

What was sequenced was blood. The chain employs TRBV20-1 and TRBJ2-7, with 8 bases that match TRBD2. The origin of this receptor is a man aged 45-65 years with Graves' hyperthyroidism. Written as DNA, the CDR3 is TGCAGTGTTGATTGGCGGGAGGTCTCCTACGAGCAGTACTTC. This encodes CSVDWREVSYEQYF.